These 29 T cell receptor beta chains originate from one sample sequenced in a study of cytomegalovirus exposure and HLA in healthy donors. Primers included in the PCR were 60 Vbeta and 13 Jbeta primers. Data came from immunoSEQ multiplex PCR; TCRdb stores just in-frame clones and leaves some out. The sample consists of around 170,000 clones, approximately 80% of them appearing once. Sequenced input: PBMCs. Every receptor here comes from a woman between 50 and 59 years old in good health and CMV-seronegative.

A word on this clone: The germline gene is not matched at one end of the junction; a read error may be the cause. Within the sample, other DNA sequences also encode this same CDR3. J is TRBJ2-7 and V is TRBV10-3; TRBD1 matches 9 bases. Germline V CDR1 and CDR2: ENHRY, SYGVKD. The CDR3 is 16 residues long. Here the CDR3 reads CAISGMSGQGRYEQYF. As DNA, the CDR3 is TGCGCCATCAGTGGTATGTCGGGACAGGGTCGATACGAGCAGTACTTC.

The rearrangement uses TRBV9 and TRBJ2-3, with TRBD2 matching 7 bases. Germline V gene lookup returns CDR1 SGDLS and CDR2 YYNGEE. The CDR3 covers 16 residues. Trimming cost V 0 bases and J 4 bases; bases outside gene matches: 8. CDR3 region: CASSVGGGRSADTQYF. CDR3 nucleotides: TGTGCCAGCAGCGTAGGGGGAGGGCGGTCAGCAGATACGCAGTATTTT.

The V call is TRBV7-3, the J call TRBJ2-1; 8 bases agree with TRBD2. Germline lookup yields CDR1 SGHTA and CDR2 FQGTGA. The V segment lost 4 bases and the J segment 4 bases; nucleotides outside the gene matches: 6. The CDR3 is made up of 15 amino acids. CDR3 nucleotides: TGTGCCAGCAGCTCCCTAGCGGGTCAATACAATGAGCAGTTCTTC. Translated: CASSSLAGQYNEQFF.

The J gene is TRBJ2-1, the V gene TRBV5-1; D is unresolved. V lost 4 bases, J lost 1 base, and 9 bases lay in between. This CDR3 region has 14 residues. Germline assignment: CDR1 SGHRS and CDR2 YFSETQ. CDR3 in amino acids: CASSLLGSYNEQFF. The DNA of the CDR3 is TGCGCCAGCAGCCTGCTAGGATCCTACAATGAGCAGTTCTTC.

V and J are TRBV25-1 and TRBJ1-4; possibly TRBD1 for D (5 bases). There are 16 residues in the CDR3. Germline lookup yields CDR1 MGHDK and CDR2 SYGVNS. Trimming took 1 base from V and 2 from J, leaving 11 bases between them. The CDR3 DNA is TGTGCCAGCAGTGAATTTCATCCAGGGACTAATGAAAAACTGTTTTTT. Its protein product is CASSEFHPGTNEKLFF.

J is TRBJ2-1 and V is TRBV16, with 7 positions matching TRBD2. The CDR3 covers 16 residues. Losses at the gene ends were 0 bases for V and 7 bases for J; bases not matched to a gene: 9. In germline, CDR1 is KGHSY, CDR2 FQNENV. CDR3 amino acids: CASSQSGSGLVNEQFF. Written as DNA, the CDR3 is TGTGCCAGCAGCCAATCGGGTAGCGGGTTAGTGAATGAGCAGTTCTTC.

The chain carries TRBV25-1 and TRBJ1-1; D ambiguous. Trimming took off 2 bases at V and 1 base at J, with 8 bases between the two ends. CDR1 and CDR2 from the germline V gene are MGHDK and SYGVNS. This CDR3 spans 14 amino acids. The CDR3 here is CASSEPQTNTEAFF. CDR3 DNA sequence: TGTGCCAGCAGTGAACCACAGACGAACACTGAAGCTTTCTTT.

The CDR3 nucleotides are TGTGCCAGCAGCTCCTTGGAGGGGGACAGGGAGACCCAGTACTTC. It translates to CASSSLEGDRETQYF. The rearrangement uses TRBV7-2 and TRBJ2-5; 8 bases are a match to TRBD1. With V trimmed by 4 bases and J by 5 bases, 9 bases remained unmatched. CDR3 length equals 15 residues. CDR1 and CDR2 (germline): SGHTA, FQGNSA.

The V gene is TRBV28, the J gene TRBJ2-7; 11 nucleotides line up with TRBD2. The junction had 6 bases not matched to a gene; V was cut back by 6 bases and J by 2 bases. The V gene's germline CDR1 is MDHEN and CDR2 SYDVKM. The length of the CDR3 is 15 residues. CDR3 DNA sequence: TGTGCCAGCAGCCGTCTAGCGGGGGGAGCCTACGAGCAGTACTTC. Amino acid sequence: CASSRLAGGAYEQYF.

This sequence joins TRBV2 and TRBJ2-1; 11 nucleotides match TRBD2. This CDR3 comprises 14 residues. V lost 3 bases, J lost 5 bases, and 0 bases stayed unmatched. The V gene's germline CDR1 is SNHLY and CDR2 FYNNEI. CDR3 coding DNA: TGTGCCAGCAGTGAGGGACTAGCGGACAATGAGCAGTTCTTC. It translates to CASSEGLADNEQFF. Combining the CDR3 with reference TRBV2 and TRBJ2-1 gives the whole variable domain EPEVTQTPSHQVTQMGQEVILRCVPISNHLYFYWYRQILGQKVEFLVSFYNNEISEKSEIFDDQFSVERPDGSNFTLKIRSTKLEDSAMYFCASSEGLADNEQFFGPGTRLTVL.

This rearrangement joins TRBV5-1 to TRBJ2-3, with TRBD2 identical over 12 bases. CDR1 is SGHRS, CDR2 YFSETQ, per germline. V shed 3 bases, J shed 4 bases, and the junction held 6 bases outside the gene matches. CDR3 length: 16 amino acids. The CDR3 reads CASSSGLAGDADTQYF. DNA for the CDR3: TGCGCCAGCAGCTCGGGACTAGCGGGCGACGCAGATACGCAGTATTTT.

The chain's CDR3 is CASSEYGAFF. CDR3 DNA sequence: TGTGCCAGCAGTGAATACGGTGCTTTCTTT. The rearrangement uses TRBV6-1 and TRBJ1-1, with D unclear. The CDR3 consists of 10 residues. The V end lost 2 bases, the J end lost 11 bases, and 6 bases lay between the germline ends. Germline V gene lookup returns CDR1 MNHNS and CDR2 SASEGT.

V gene TRBV27 combines with J gene TRBJ2-7, with 11 bases matching TRBD1. Germline V gene sequence: CDR1 MNHEY, CDR2 SMNVEV (reference sequence). The trim removed 5 bases at V and 4 bases at J, leaving 4 bases unmatched. The CDR3 contains 14 residues. The DNA for the CDR3 is TGTGCCAGCAGTCATGGGACAGGGGGTTACGAGCAGTACTTC. This gives the protein CASSHGTGGYEQYF.

This clone occurred once. This rearrangement joins TRBV2 to TRBJ2-1; D perhaps matches TRBD2 (5 bases). There are 12 residues in the CDR3. V was pared by 5 bases and J by 4 bases, with 6 bases between. Germline V gene sequence: CDR1 SNHLY, CDR2 FYNNEI. CDR3 in amino acids: CASSTGYNEQFF. In DNA, the CDR3 is TGTGCCAGCAGTACGGGATACAATGAGCAGTTCTTC.

The chain combines TRBV28 with TRBJ2-2; the D is unclear. From germline, CDR1 is MDHEN and CDR2 SYDVKM. The V end was cut by 6 bases, the J end by 1 base, with 9 bases between. CDR3 length: 14 residues. CDR3 region: CASRPPGNTGELFF. The CDR3 nucleotides read TGTGCCAGCAGACCCCCCGGGAACACCGGGGAGCTGTTTTTT.

V and J are TRBV18 and TRBJ1-2, with a weak D call TRBD1 (5 bases). The V gene lost 1 base and the J gene lost 7 bases, with 16 bases spanning the gap. Germline assignment: CDR1 KGHSH and CDR2 LQKENI. This CDR3 has 15 amino acids. CDR3 DNA sequence: TGTGCCAGCTCACCACTCCCCTCATCAGGGTCTGGCTACACCTTC. Amino acid sequence: CASSPLPSSGSGYTF.

This chain joins TRBV2 and TRBJ1-1; no definite D call. This CDR3 has 12 amino acids. Trimming pared 8 bases from V and 1 base from J, leaving 8 bases between. Germline lookup yields CDR1 SNHLY and CDR2 FYNNEI. The CDR3 region has the DNA TGTGCCAGCGAGGGAGGGAACACTGAAGCTTTCTTT. This sequence encodes CASEGGNTEAFF.

The rearrangement joins TRBV4-3 to TRBJ2-7, with D perhaps TRBD1 (6 bases). Trimming took off 0 bases at V and 4 bases at J, with 13 bases between the two ends. Germline values: CDR1 LGHNA, CDR2 YSLEER. The CDR3 loop spans 15 amino acids. The CDR3, as DNA: TGCGCCAGCAGCCAAGAAACAGGGTTGCTATACGAGCAGTACTTC. This codes for CASSQETGLLYEQYF.

The chain has TRBV7-9 and TRBJ1-5; unclear D gene. Trimming removed 2 bases from V and 1 base from J, with 9 bases in between. Germline V CDR1 and CDR2: SEHNR, FQNEAQ (reference sequence). This CDR3 contains 15 residues. CDR3 sequence reads: CASSLSGESNQPQHF. The CDR3 nucleotides read TGTGCCAGCAGCTTAAGCGGAGAGAGCAATCAGCCCCAGCATTTT.

The chain has TRBV29-1 and TRBJ2-1, with TRBD1 identical over 10 bases. With 5 bases clipped from V and 9 bases from J, the junction kept 7 bases outside the gene matches. The CDR3 spans 13 residues. Germline V gene lookup returns CDR1 SQVTM and CDR2 ANQGSEA. The CDR3 DNA is TGCAGCGTTAACCGGGACAGGGGTGCTGAGCAGTTCTTC. Protein sequence: CSVNRDRGAEQFF.

J is TRBJ1-2 and V is TRBV28; D not certain. Germline V gene sequence: CDR1 MDHEN, CDR2 SYDVKM. V lost 6 bases, J lost 2 bases, and 10 bases lay in between. This CDR3 is built from 13 residues. The CDR3 bases are TGTGCCAGCAGGATCGGCAGGAACTATGGCTACACCTTC. It specifies CASRIGRNYGYTF.

The V call is TRBV19, the J call TRBJ2-5; D possibly corresponds to TRBD2 (7 bases). From germline, CDR1 is LNHDA and CDR2 SQIVND (reference sequence). Trimming removed 4 bases from V and 4 bases from J, with 13 bases in between. The CDR3 covers 14 residues. The CDR3 region has the DNA TGTGCCAGTAGTAGGGGGGGGGCGGGAGAGACCCAGTACTTC. The encoded protein is CASSRGGAGETQYF.

This chain connects TRBV7-8 to TRBJ1-2; no firm D call. Trimming removed 5 bases from V and 0 bases from J, with 10 bases in between. Germline CDR1 is SGHVS and CDR2 is FQNEAQ. The CDR3 totals 14 residues. CDR3 residues: CASSHELANYGYTF. The CDR3 region has the DNA TGTGCCAGCAGCCACGAATTAGCTAACTATGGCTACACCTTC. The entire variable domain, with the rest obtained from reference TRBV7-8 and TRBJ1-2, is as follows: GAGVSQSPRYKVAKRGQDVALRCDPISGHVSLFWYQQALGQGPEFLTYFQNEAQLDKSGLPSDRFFAERPEGSVSTLKIQRTQQEDSAVYLCASSHELANYGYTFGSGTRLTVV.

The chain couples TRBV11-2 to TRBJ2-2, with a possible D match to TRBD1 (5 bases). CDR3 length: 14 amino acids. V lost 2 bases, J lost 3 bases, and 7 bases lay in between. Germline-derived CDR1 and CDR2 are SGHAT and FQNNGV. CDR3 amino acids: CASSLPGYTGELFF. In nucleotides, the CDR3 is TGTGCCAGCAGCTTACCAGGGTACACCGGGGAGCTGTTTTTT.

This sequence joins TRBV9 and TRBJ1-3; perhaps TRBD1 as D (5 bases). Trimming stripped 1 base from V and 0 bases from J, with 8 bases between. Germline V gene sequence: CDR1 SGDLS, CDR2 YYNGEE. CDR3 length: 15 residues. The CDR3 region is CASSVTGSSGNTIYF. CDR3 bases: TGTGCCAGCAGCGTAACAGGCAGCTCTGGAAACACCATATATTTT.

Turning to this clone: Different DNA sequences within this sample yield the same CDR3. The V gene is TRBV15, the J gene TRBJ2-7, with D perhaps matching TRBD1 (6 bases). The CDR3 length is 14 residues. Germline loops: CDR1 LNHNV, CDR2 YYDKDF (reference sequence). Trimming left V 0 bases short and J 3 bases short, with 9 bases between. The CDR3 nucleotides read TGTGCCACCAGCAGAGAGCTCAGGGGCTACGAGCAGTACTTC. Its translation: CATSRELRGYEQYF.

The chain carries TRBV28 and TRBJ1-3; D is unclear. Looked up from germline, CDR1 is MDHEN and CDR2 is SYDVKM. With 3 bases removed from V and 0 bases from J, the gap between germline ends came to 9 bases. The CDR3 sequence is 15 residues long. The CDR3: CASSFVQYSGNTIYF. CDR3 DNA: TGTGCCAGCAGTTTTGTCCAGTACTCTGGAAACACCATATATTTT.

CDR3: CASSLMAGSTEAFF. The CDR3 region has the DNA TGTGCCAGCAGCCTAATGGCGGGTAGCACTGAAGCTTTCTTT. This chain connects TRBV9 to TRBJ1-1; D is ambiguous. Germline V lookup: CDR1 SGDLS, CDR2 YYNGEE. V was clipped by 4 bases and J by 4 bases, with 14 bases between them. The CDR3 runs to 14 residues.

The J gene is TRBJ2-5, the V gene TRBV5-4; perhaps TRBD2 as D (5 bases). The DNA end lines up better with TRBJ2-7; the J call may be wrong. The germline CDR1 and CDR2 sequences are SGHNT and YYREEE (reference sequence). This CDR3 comprises 16 residues. DNA of the CDR3: TGTGCCAGCAAGGTTGCTCGAGGAGGCGTTTCCTACGAGCAGTACTTC. Translated: CASKVARGGVSYEQYF.